This record concerns one TCR beta chain sequence. This clonotype has at least ten counts. The antigen it recognizes is unknown. Base-call qualities are not available, and no considerably larger clone is one nucleotide away. The junction shows trimming of 6 bases on V and 7 bases on J, and the gene matches do not reach 6 bases of it. CDR1 and CDR2 are read off the germline V gene as SGHRS and YFSETQ. The CDR3 sequence holds 14 residues, the cysteine and phenylalanine included. Only CDR3 DNA remains: 42 bases, in frame from the first base. Sample time point, as interpreted from the label and publication: longitudinal time-point 2. Healthy controls were blood bank volunteers in Maryland, USA. Unsorted PBMC libraries were generated from 2 million PBMCs stored in RNAlater at -80 °C until RNA extraction. Peripheral blood was subjected to Ficoll-Hypaque density gradient centrifugation to isolate PBMCs, which were then cryopreserved in liquid nitrogen.

cDNA was synthesized by template-switch 5'RACE using a primer with a 10-nucleotide random unique molecular identifier that tagged each TCR transcript. Every sequencing run covered 15-18 subjects and yielded more than 170 million TCR-beta sequences. The RNeasy kit was used to extract total RNA. TCR-beta VDJ regions were amplified with primers for the TCR constant region and the 5'RACE anchor, using the KAPA Real-time Library Amplification kit. Sample indexes and Illumina adaptors were added in a first PCR, after which library yield was increased in a second PCR. The roughly 650 bp TCR product was size-selected on a 2% E-gel SizeSelection system after Ampure bead purification. Before pooling, library quality was assessed on a Bioanalyzer, concentration was determined with Qubit, and library quantification was performed with the Kapa Library Quantification kit. Paired-end 2 x 150 bp sequencing of the libraries was performed on an Illumina HiSeq 2500. To increase sequence diversity, about 25-30% phiX was spiked into each library pool. For the original study's pipeline: Quality-filtered reads were processed with the UMI-based MiGEC pipeline, and over 90% of raw TCR sequences were removed by the MiGEC pipeline during error correction. VDJ genes were aligned to IMGT germline references, and clonotypes were defined by unique CDR3 amino acid sequence plus V-J genes. Clonal expansion, Shannon diversity, and CDR3 relatedness (CalcPairwiseDistances, ClusterSamples) were evaluated with VDJtools, and phylogenetic trees were built with CLCbio workbench. Expanded clones were defined as having at least 8 unique UMIs, based on coefficient-of-variation modelling across technical triplicates. TCRdb redid the processing of the public reads, applying fastp at Q25 and MiXCR, and retained in-frame beta chains. When rows share a CDR3 protein, they turn into one entry using the most common DNA and genes. TCRdb's processing, not the authors', yielded these V and J calls. A total of roughly 60,000 distinct CDR3 sequences appear in this sample, around 10% of them only once. The ten largest clones take up about 12% of the sample.

This record comes from a study of neurological immune-mediated disorders (dated by TCRdb to between 2018 and 2021). Describing the broader study: Peripheral blood TCR-beta repertoires from HTLV-I-associated myelopathy (HAM/TSP) patients, multiple sclerosis patients and healthy controls were compared by UMI-based sequencing. The approximately 100 TCR-beta libraries included longitudinal samples, technical triplicates and paired sorted CD4+ and CD8+ T-cell subsets alongside PBMC samples. Longitudinal HAM/TSP and healthy donors were sampled at 3 time-points each (about 3-40 month intervals). The cohort was made up of around 70 subjects, consisting of about 14 HAM/TSP patients, some 34 multiple sclerosis patients and about 20 healthy controls.

Paper-wide results and their limitations: Across subjects, expanded clones never shared an identical CDR3 amino acid sequence, which suggests that the TCR-beta repertoires in every group were private. TCR clonal expansion was highest in HAM/TSP patients and lowest in MS patients, with MS patients falling below even healthy controls.

This TCR was sampled from a man aged 25 to 45 in good health. Sequenced input: PBMCs. The chain uses TRBV5-1 and TRBJ2-7, with 14 bases in between that match TRBD2. CDR3 reads: CASTGLAGGLEQYF. The DNA sequence reads TGCGCCAGCACTGGACTAGCGGGAGGATTAGAGCAGTACTTC.